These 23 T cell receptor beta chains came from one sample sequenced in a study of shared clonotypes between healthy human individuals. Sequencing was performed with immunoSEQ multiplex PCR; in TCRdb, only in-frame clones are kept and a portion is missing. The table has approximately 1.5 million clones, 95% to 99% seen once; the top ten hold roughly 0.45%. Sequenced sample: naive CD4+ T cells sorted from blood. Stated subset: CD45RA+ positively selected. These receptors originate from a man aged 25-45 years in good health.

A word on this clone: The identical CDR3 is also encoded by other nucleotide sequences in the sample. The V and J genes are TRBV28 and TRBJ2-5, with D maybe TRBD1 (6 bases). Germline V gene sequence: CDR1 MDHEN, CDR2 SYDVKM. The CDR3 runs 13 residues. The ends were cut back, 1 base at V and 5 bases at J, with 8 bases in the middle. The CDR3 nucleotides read TGTGCCAGCAGTTTATCAGGGGTGGAGACCCAGTACTTC. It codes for CASSLSGVETQYF.

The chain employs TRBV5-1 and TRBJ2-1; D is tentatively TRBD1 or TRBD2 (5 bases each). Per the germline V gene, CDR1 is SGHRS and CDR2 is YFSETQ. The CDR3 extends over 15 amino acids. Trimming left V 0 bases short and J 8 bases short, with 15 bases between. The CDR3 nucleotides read TGCGCCAGCAGCTTGGGGGTTAGAGGGGTTGATGAGCAGTTCTTC. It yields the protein CASSLGVRGVDEQFF.

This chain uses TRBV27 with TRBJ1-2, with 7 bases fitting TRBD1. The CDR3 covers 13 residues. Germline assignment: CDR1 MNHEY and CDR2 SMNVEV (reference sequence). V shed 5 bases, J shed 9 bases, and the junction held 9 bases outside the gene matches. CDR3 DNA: TGTGCCAGCAGTCAACAGGGGACGAGGCGCTACACCTTC. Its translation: CASSQQGTRRYTF.

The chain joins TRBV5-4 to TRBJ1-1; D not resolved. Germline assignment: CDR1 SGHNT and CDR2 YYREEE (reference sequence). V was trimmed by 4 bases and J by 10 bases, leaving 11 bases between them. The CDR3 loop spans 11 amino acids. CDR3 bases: TGTGCCAGCAGCCTCACACTGAGAGCTTTCTTT. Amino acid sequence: CASSLTLRAFF.

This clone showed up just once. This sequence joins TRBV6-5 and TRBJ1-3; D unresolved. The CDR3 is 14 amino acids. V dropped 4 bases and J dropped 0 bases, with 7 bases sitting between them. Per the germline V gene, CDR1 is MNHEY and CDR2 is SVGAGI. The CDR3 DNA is TGTGCCAGCAGTTTACACAACTCTGGAAACACCATATATTTT. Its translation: CASSLHNSGNTIYF.

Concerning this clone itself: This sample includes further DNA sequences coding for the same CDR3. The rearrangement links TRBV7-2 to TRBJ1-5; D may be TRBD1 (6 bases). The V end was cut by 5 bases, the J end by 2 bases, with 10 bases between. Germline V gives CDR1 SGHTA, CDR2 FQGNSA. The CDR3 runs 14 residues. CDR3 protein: CASSTRQGNQPQHF. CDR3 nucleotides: TGTGCCAGCAGCACCCGACAGGGCAATCAGCCCCAGCATTTT.

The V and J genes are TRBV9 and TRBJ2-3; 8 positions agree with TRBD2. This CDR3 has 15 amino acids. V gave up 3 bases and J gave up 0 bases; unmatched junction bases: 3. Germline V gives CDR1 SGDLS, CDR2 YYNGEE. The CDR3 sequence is CASSGTSRSTDTQYF. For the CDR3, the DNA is TGTGCCAGCAGCGGGACTAGCCGAAGCACAGATACGCAGTATTTT.

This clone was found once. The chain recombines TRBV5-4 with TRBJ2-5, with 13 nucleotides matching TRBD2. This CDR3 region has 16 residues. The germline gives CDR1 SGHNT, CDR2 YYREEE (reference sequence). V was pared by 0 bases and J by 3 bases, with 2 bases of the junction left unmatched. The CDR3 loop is CASSLDGTSGKETQYF. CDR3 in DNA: TGTGCCAGCAGCTTGGACGGGACTAGCGGGAAAGAGACCCAGTACTTC.

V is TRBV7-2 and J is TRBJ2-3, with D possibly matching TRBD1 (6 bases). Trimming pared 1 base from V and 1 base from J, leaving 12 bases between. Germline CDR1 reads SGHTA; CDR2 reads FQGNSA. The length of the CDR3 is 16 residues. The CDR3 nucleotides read TGTGCCAGCAGCTTAGGGGGGAGACAGGGCACAGATACGCAGTATTTT. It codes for CASSLGGRQGTDTQYF.

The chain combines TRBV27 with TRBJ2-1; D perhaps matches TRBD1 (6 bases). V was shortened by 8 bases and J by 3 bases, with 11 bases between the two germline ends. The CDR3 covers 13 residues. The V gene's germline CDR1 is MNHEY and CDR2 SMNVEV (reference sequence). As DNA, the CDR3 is TGTGCCAGCGGGGGCCTTAACTACAATGAGCAGTTCTTC. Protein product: CASGGLNYNEQFF.

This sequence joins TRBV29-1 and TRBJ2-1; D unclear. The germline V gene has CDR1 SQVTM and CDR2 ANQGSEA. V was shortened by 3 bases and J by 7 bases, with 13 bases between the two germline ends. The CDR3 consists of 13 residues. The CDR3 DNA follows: TGCAGCGTTGACCGTCCCCAATCTAATGAGCAGTTCTTC. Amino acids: CSVDRPQSNEQFF.

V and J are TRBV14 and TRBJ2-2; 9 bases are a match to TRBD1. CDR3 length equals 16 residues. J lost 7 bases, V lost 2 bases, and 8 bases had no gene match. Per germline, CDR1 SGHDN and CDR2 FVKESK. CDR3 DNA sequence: TGTGCCAGCAGCCAATTCGGACAGGGGCGTTACGGGGAGCTGTTTTTT. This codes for CASSQFGQGRYGELFF.

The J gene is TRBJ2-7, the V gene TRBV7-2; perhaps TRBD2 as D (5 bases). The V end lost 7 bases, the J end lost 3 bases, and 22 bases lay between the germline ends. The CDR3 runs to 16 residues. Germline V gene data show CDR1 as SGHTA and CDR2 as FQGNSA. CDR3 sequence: CASIPGRVGDGYEQYF. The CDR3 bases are TGTGCCAGCATTCCGGGAAGAGTTGGCGACGGCTACGAGCAGTACTTC.

The CDR3 coding sequence is TGTGCCAGCAGTTCTTGGGACAGGCTCACCGGGGAGCTGTTTTTT. Translating it yields CASSSWDRLTGELFF. The chain employs TRBV6-5 and TRBJ2-2; TRBD1 agrees at 8 bases. In germline, CDR1 is MNHEY, CDR2 SVGAGI. The CDR3 runs 15 residues. V trimming: 4 bases; J trimming: 4 bases; junction bases outside the gene matches: 5.

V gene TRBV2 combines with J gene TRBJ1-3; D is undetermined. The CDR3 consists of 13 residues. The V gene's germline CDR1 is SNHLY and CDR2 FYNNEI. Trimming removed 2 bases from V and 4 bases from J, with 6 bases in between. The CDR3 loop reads CASSELLGNTIYF. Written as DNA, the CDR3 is TGTGCCAGCAGTGAACTTCTCGGAAACACCATATATTTT. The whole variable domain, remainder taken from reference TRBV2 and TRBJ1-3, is EPEVTQTPSHQVTQMGQEVILRCVPISNHLYFYWYRQILGQKVEFLVSFYNNEISEKSEIFDDQFSVERPDGSNFTLKIRSTKLEDSAMYFCASSELLGNTIYFGEGSWLTVV.

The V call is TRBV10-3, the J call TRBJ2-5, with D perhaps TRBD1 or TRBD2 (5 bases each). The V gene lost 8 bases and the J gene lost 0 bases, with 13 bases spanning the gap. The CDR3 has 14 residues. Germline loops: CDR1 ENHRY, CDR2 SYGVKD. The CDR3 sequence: CAIGLAGNQETQYF. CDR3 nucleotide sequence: TGTGCCATCGGTCTAGCAGGGAACCAAGAGACCCAGTACTTC.

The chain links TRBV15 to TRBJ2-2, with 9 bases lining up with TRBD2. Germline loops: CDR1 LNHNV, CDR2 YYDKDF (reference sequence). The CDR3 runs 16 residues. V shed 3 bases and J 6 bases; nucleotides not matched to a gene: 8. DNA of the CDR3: TGTGCCACCAGCAGGGGATTGGGACTAGCTGCCGGGGAGCTGTTTTTT. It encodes CATSRGLGLAAGELFF.

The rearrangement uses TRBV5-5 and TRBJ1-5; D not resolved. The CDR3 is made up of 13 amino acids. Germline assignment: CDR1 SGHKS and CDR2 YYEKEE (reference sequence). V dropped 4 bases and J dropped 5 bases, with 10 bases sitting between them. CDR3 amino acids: CASSPSKDQPQHF. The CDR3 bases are TGTGCCAGCAGCCCATCTAAGGATCAGCCCCAGCATTTT.

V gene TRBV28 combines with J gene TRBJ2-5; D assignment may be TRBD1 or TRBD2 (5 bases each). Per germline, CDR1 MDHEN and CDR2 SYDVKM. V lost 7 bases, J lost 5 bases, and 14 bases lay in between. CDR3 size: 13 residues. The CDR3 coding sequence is TGTGCCAGCACTGGGACCCCGATTGAGACCCAGTACTTC. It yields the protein CASTGTPIETQYF.

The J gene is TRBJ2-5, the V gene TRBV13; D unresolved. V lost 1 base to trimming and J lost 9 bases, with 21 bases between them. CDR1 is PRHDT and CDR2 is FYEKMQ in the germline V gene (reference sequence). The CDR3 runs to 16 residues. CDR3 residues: CASSLAASGGRTAQYF. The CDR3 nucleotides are TGTGCCAGCAGCTTAGCTGCGTCTGGCGGCCGCACGGCCCAGTACTTC. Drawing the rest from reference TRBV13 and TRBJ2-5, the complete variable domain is AAGVIQSPRHLIKEKRETATLKCYPIPRHDTVYWYQQGPGQDPQFLISFYEKMQSDKGSIPDRFSAQQFSDYHSELNMSSLELGDSALYFCASSLAASGGRTAQYFGPGTRLLVL.

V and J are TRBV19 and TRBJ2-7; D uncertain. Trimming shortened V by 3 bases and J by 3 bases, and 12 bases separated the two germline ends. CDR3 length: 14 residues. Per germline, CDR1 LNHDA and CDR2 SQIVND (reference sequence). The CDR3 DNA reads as TGTGCCAGTAGTATGATCTCGGCGAGCTACGAGCAGTACTTC. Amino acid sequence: CASSMISASYEQYF.

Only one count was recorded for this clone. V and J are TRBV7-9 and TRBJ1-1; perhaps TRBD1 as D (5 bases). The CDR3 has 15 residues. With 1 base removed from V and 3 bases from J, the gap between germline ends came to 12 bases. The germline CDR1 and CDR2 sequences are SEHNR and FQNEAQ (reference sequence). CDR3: CASSLGSGGDTEAFF. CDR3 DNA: TGTGCCAGCAGCTTAGGGTCTGGGGGGGACACTGAAGCTTTCTTT.

CDR3 sequence: CASSSTGALGGYTF. In DNA, the CDR3 is TGTGCCAGCAGTTCGACAGGAGCTTTAGGTGGCTACACCTTC. This rearrangement joins TRBV28 to TRBJ1-2, with D perhaps TRBD1 (6 bases). Germline V gene lookup returns CDR1 MDHEN and CDR2 SYDVKM. Trimming left V 4 bases short and J 7 bases short, with 16 bases between. The CDR3 length is 14 residues.